This TCR beta chain was found in a study of post-analysis software for immune sequencing data. Study overall: Disease courses included relapsing-remitting, secondary progressive and progressive-relapsing multiple sclerosis. Study-level points and caveats: Batch-matched samples strongly co-clustered by F measure. A few TRBV segments appeared more often in patients than in controls, and TRBV5-6, TRBV5-1 and TRBV20-1 were among these.

Comment on this clonotype: Its antigen is currently unknown. Germline is not matched at one junction end, which may reflect a read error.

This CDR3 comprises 15 residues. Germline assignment: CDR1 MDHEN and CDR2 SYDVKM. cDNA libraries for TCR beta contained unique molecular identifiers. A few hundred thousand cDNA molecules were obtained from approximately 0.91 to 9.4 million T cells. TCRdb recomputed calls from the PCR reads with MiXCR, one row per CDR3 protein. The data show fewer than 850,000 distinct CDR3 sequences, under 60% seen once. The specimen was blood. The sequence was obtained from a girl aged 5-17 years with multiple sclerosis. The V and J genes are TRBV28 and TRBJ2-7; TRBD1 matches 7 bases. This CDR3 reads CASIIDRVGSFEQYF. The CDR3 DNA follows: TGTGCCAGCATCATCGACAGGGTAGGCTCCTTCGAGCAGTACTTC.